The sequence of this T cell receptor (beta chain) was determined in a study of early T cells in non-severe SARS-CoV-2 infection. About the study: Sequenced material consisted of bulk RNA (from unsorted whole blood), and chains were unpaired. General observations from the study: VDJdb matches were skewed toward anti-spike CD8 T cell responses.

This clonotype was observed at least ten times. The antigen is undetermined. Molecules of cDNA were individually given unique molecular identifiers that were attached to them. TCRdb re-derived calls from the 5' RACE reads in MiXCR, one entry per CDR3 protein. The data show more than 65,000 distinct CDR3 sequences, with around 12% seen just once and over 1% held by the top ten. CDR1 is MNHNS, CDR2 SASEGT, per germline. This CDR3 is built from 14 residues. Trimming took 4 bases from V and 0 from J, leaving 10 bases between them. The sample comprised whole blood. This chain links TRBV6-1 with TRBJ2-7; D ambiguous. This receptor was identified in an adult who was a healthcare worker with PCR-confirmed SARS-CoV-2 infection or an uninfected control (not recorded which). The CDR3 region has the DNA TGTGCCAGCAGTGCCGGTCCCGTCTCCTACGAGCAGTACTTC. Translation gives CASSAGPVSYEQYF.